This T cell receptor beta chain was retrieved from a study of early T cells in non-severe SARS-CoV-2 infection. The TCR library protocol attached unique molecular identifiers to the individual cDNA molecules. TCRdb re-derived calls from the 5' RACE reads in MiXCR, one entry per CDR3 protein. Of under 95,000 distinct CDR3 sequences listed, about 16% were seen once; the top ten hold 4.5% to 7%. This clonotype was seen only a few times. The TCR originated in an adult who was a healthcare worker with PCR-confirmed SARS-CoV-2 infection or an uninfected control (not recorded which). Sample: whole blood.

Here the CDR3 reads CASSMTGTGADEQYF. CDR3 in DNA: TGCGCCAGCAGCATGACCGGGACAGGGGCCGACGAGCAGTACTTC. The chain carries TRBV5-1 and TRBJ2-7; 10 positions agree with TRBD1. In germline, CDR1 is SGHRS, CDR2 YFSETQ. This CDR3 contains 15 residues. Trimming took 4 bases from V and 5 from J; bases not matched to a gene: 9.